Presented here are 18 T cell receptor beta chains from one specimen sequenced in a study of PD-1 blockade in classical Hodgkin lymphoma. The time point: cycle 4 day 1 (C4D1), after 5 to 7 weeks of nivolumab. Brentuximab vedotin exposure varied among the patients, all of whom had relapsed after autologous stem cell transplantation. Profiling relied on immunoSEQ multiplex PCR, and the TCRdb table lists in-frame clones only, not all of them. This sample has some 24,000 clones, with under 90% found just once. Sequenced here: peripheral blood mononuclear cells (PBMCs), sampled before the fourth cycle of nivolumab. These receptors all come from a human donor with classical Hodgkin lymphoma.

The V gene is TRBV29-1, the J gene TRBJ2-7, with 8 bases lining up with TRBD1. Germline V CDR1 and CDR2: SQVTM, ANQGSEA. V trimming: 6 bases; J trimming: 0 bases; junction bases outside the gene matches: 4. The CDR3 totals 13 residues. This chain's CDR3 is CSVLDRDSYEQYF. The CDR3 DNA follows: TGCAGCGTCCTGGACAGGGACTCCTACGAGCAGTACTTC.

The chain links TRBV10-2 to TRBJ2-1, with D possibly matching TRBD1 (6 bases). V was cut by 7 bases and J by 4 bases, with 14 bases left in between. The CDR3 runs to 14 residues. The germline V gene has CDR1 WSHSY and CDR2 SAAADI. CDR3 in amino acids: CASTPDRLYNEQFF. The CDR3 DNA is TGCGCCAGCACCCCCGACAGGTTATACAATGAGCAGTTCTTC.

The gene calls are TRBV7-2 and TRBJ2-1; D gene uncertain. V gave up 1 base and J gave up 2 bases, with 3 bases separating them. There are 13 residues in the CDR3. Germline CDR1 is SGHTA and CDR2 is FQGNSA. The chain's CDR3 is CASSLGTYNEQFF. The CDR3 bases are TGTGCCAGCAGCTTAGGAACCTACAATGAGCAGTTCTTC.

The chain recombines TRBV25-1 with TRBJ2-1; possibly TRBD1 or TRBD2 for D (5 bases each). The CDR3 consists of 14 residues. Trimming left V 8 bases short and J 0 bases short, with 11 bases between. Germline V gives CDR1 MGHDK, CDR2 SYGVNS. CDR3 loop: CASQPGSSYNEQFF. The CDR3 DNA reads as TGTGCCAGCCAGCCAGGGAGCTCCTACAATGAGCAGTTCTTC.

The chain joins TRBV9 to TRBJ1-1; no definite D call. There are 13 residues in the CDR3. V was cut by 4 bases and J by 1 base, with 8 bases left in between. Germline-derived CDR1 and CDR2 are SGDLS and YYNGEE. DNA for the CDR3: TGTGCCAGCAGCACCAGTTGGAACACTGAAGCTTTCTTT. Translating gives CASSTSWNTEAFF. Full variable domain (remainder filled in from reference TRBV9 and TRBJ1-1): DSGVTQTPKHLITATGQRVTLRCSPRSGDLSVYWYQQSLDQGLQFLIQYYNGEERAKGNILERFSAQQFPDLHSELNLSSLELGDSALYFCASSTSWNTEAFFGQGTRLTVV.

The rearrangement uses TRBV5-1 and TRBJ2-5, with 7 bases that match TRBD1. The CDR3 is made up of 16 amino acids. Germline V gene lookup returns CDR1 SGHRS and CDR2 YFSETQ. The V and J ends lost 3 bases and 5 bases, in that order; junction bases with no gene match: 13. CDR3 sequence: CASSSSGGRGRETQYF. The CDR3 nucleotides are TGCGCCAGCAGCTCATCAGGGGGTAGGGGAAGGGAGACCCAGTACTTC.

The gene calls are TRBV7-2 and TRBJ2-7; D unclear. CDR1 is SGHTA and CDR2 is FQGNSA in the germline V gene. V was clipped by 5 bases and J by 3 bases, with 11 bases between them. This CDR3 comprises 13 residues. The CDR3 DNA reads TGTGCCAGCAGCCTAATTCGGGTCTACGAGCAGTACTTC. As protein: CASSLIRVYEQYF.

DNA of the CDR3: TGTGCCAGCAGCGGGACCCTAAACTCTGGAAACACCATATATTTT. As protein: CASSGTLNSGNTIYF. The J gene is TRBJ1-3, the V gene TRBV14, with a tentative D call TRBD1 (5 bases). This CDR3 comprises 15 residues. V was pared by 5 bases and J by 0 bases, with 11 bases between. CDR1 and CDR2 (germline): SGHDN, FVKESK.

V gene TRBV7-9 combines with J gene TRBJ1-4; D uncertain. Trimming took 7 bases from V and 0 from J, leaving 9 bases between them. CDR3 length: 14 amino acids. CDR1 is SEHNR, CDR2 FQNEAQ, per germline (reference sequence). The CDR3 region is CASTYSPTNEKLFF. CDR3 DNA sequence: TGTGCCAGCACCTACAGCCCAACTAATGAAAAACTGTTTTTT.

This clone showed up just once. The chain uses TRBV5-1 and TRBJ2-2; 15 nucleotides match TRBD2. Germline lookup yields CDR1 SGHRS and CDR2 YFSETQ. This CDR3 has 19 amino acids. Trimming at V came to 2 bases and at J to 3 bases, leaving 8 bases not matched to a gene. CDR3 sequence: CASSFGLAGGSAYTGELFF. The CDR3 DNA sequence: TGCGCCAGCAGCTTCGGACTAGCGGGAGGGTCCGCGTACACCGGGGAGCTGTTTTTT.

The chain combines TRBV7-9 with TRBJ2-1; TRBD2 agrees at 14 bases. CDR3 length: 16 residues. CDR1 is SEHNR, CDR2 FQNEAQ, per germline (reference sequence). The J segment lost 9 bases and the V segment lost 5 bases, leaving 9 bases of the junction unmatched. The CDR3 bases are TGTGCCAGCAGCCCGCCGGGACTAGCGGGAGTGGTTGAGCAGTTCTTC. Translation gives CASSPPGLAGVVEQFF.

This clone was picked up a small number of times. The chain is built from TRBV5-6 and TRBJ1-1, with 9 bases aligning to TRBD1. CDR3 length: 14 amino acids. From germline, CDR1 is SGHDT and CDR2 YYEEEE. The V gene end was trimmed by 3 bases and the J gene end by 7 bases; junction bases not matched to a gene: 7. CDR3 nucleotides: TGTGCCAGCAGCTGGACAGGGGATAGGTATGAAGCTTTCTTT. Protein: CASSWTGDRYEAFF.

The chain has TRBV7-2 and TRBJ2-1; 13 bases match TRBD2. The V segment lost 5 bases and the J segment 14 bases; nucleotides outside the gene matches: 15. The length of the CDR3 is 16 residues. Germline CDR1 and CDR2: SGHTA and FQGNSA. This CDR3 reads CASSLTSGRAGLSEFF. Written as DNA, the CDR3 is TGTGCCAGCAGCCTTACTAGCGGGAGGGCCGGTTTAAGCGAGTTCTTC.

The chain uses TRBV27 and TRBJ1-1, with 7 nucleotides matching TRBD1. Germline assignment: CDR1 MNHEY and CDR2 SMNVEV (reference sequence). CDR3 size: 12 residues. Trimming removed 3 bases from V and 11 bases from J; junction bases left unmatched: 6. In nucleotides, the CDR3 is TGTGCCAGCAGTTTTCAGGGGGGTCGGGCTTTCTTT. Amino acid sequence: CASSFQGGRAFF.

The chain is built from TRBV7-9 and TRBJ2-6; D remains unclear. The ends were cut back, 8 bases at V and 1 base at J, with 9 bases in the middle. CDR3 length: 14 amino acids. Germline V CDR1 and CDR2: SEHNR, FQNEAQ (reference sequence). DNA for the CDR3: TGTGCCAGCCTGCCGCTTTCTGGGGCCAACGTCCTGACTTTC. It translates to CASLPLSGANVLTF.

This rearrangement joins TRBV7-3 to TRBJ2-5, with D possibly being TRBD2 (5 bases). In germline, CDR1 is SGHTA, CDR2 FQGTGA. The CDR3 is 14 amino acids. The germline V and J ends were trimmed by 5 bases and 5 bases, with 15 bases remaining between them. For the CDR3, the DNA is TGTGCCAGCAGCAAGGCCCCGAGAGGGGAGACCCAGTACTTC. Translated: CASSKAPRGETQYF.

The CDR3 region has the DNA TGCGCCAGCAGCCCTTATCAGGGGAGGGCCTACGAGCAGTACTTC. It specifies CASSPYQGRAYEQYF. The chain joins TRBV4-1 to TRBJ2-7; the D gene is possibly TRBD2 (7 bases). CDR1 is MGHRA and CDR2 is YSYEKL in the germline V gene. The CDR3 runs to 15 residues. Trimming stripped 4 bases from V and 2 bases from J, with 15 bases between.

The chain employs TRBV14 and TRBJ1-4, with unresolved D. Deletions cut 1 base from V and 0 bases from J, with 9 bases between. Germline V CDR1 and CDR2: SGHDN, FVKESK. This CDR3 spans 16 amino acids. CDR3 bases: TGTGCCAGCAGCCAAGGTCGGCCCGCAACTAATGAAAAACTGTTTTTT. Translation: CASSQGRPATNEKLFF.